Shown below are 6 T cell receptor beta chains from a single sample sequenced in a study of control samples from healthy donors and cancer patients. Method: immunoSEQ multiplex PCR; TCRdb's copy keeps in-frame clones and lacks some. Of some 74,000 clones listed, less than 95% were seen once; the top ten hold 2.8%. Sequencing was carried out using blood. Source of these receptors: a woman aged 25 to 39 in good health.

This chain joins TRBV4-1 and TRBJ2-5, with TRBD1 matching over 9 bases. Germline CDR1 MGHRA, CDR2 YSYEKL. V shed 8 bases and J 4 bases; nucleotides not matched to a gene: 8. This CDR3 comprises 14 residues. The CDR3 DNA sequence: TGCGCCAGCGGGGGGACAGGGTCCGGAGAGACCCAGTACTTC. Translated: CASGGTGSGETQYF.

This sequence joins TRBV9 and TRBJ1-2; D unclear. V lost 0 bases and J 3 bases, leaving 9 bases between the germline ends. The CDR3 loop spans 14 amino acids. CDR1 SGDLS and CDR2 YYNGEE come from the germline V gene. The CDR3 coding sequence is TGTGCCAGCAGCGTAGCGGCAGAAGACTATGGCTACACCTTC. This gives the protein CASSVAAEDYGYTF.

This chain connects TRBV9 to TRBJ1-2; D is undetermined. The CDR3 is made up of 13 amino acids. The V end was cut by 4 bases, the J end by 8 bases, with 15 bases between. Germline CDR1 SGDLS, CDR2 YYNGEE. The CDR3, as DNA: TGTGCCAGCAGCCCGAGGGAGGCCTGGGGCTACACCTTC. Amino acids: CASSPREAWGYTF.

The V gene is TRBV28, the J gene TRBJ1-5, with 8 bases matching TRBD1. V lost 2 bases to trimming and J lost 5 bases; unmatched junction nucleotides: 17. Germline assignment: CDR1 MDHEN and CDR2 SYDVKM. The CDR3 is 19 residues long. The CDR3 loop reads CASSLAATGVRGGDQPQHF. The CDR3 DNA reads TGTGCCAGCAGTTTAGCTGCGACAGGGGTTAGAGGTGGGGATCAGCCCCAGCATTTT.

The V gene is TRBV29-1, the J gene TRBJ1-2, with D perhaps TRBD1 (5 bases). V dropped 5 bases and J dropped 3 bases, with 22 bases sitting between them. Germline V gene data show CDR1 as SQVTM and CDR2 as ANQGSEA. The CDR3 extends over 16 amino acids. CDR3 region: CSVYQFPPGRDYGYTF. The CDR3 DNA follows: TGCAGCGTTTATCAATTCCCTCCGGGACGGGACTATGGCTACACCTTC. Looking up the rest from reference TRBV29-1 and TRBJ1-2 gives the full variable domain: SAVISQKPSRDICQRGTSLTIQCQVDSQVTMMFWYRQQPGQSLTLIATANQGSEATYESGFVIDKFPISRPNLTFSTLTVSNMSPEDSSIYLCSVYQFPPGRDYGYTFGSGTRLTVV.

V gene TRBV7-9 combines with J gene TRBJ1-1, with D hard to call. CDR3 size: 13 residues. Germline V gives CDR1 SEHNR, CDR2 FQNEAQ (reference sequence). V lost 6 bases, J lost 5 bases, and 13 bases lay in between. CDR3 in amino acids: CASSPPGGTEAFF. For the CDR3, the DNA is TGTGCCAGCAGTCCCCCGGGCGGGACTGAAGCTTTCTTT.